This entry lists 8 T cell receptor beta chains sequenced from one sample in a study of neurological immune-mediated disorders. TCRdb processed the 5' RACE reads anew with MiXCR; each CDR3 protein has one entry. This sample yields tens of thousands of distinct CDR3 sequences, of which 10% are seen a single time; approximately 21% belongs to the top ten. The sample comprised PBMCs. The source is a woman between 40 and 50 years old with HTLV-1-associated myelopathy (HAM/TSP).

This clonotype occurred many times. The V call is TRBV20-1, the J call TRBJ1-6; no clear D gene. With 2 bases removed from V and 8 bases from J, the gap between germline ends came to 10 bases. The CDR3 has 13 amino acids. The germline CDR1 and CDR2 sequences are DFQATT and SNEGSKA (reference sequence). CDR3 region: CSARSTVDSPLHF. CDR3 DNA sequence: TGCAGTGCTAGAAGTACAGTTGATTCACCCCTCCACTTT.

This clonotype occurred many times. J is TRBJ2-3 and V is TRBV5-5, with a weak D call TRBD2 (5 bases). Germline lookup yields CDR1 SGHKS and CDR2 YYEKEE (reference sequence). V was pared by 2 bases and J by 1 base, with 11 bases between. This CDR3 has 15 amino acids. CDR3 nucleotide sequence: TGTGCCAGCAGCTTCTGGACTCGCGGCACAGATACGCAGTATTTT. Translating gives CASSFWTRGTDTQYF.

Points on this clonotype: Since a much larger clone is just one base distant, this may be a read error. This chain joins TRBV7-8 and TRBJ2-3, with D tentatively TRBD1 (6 bases). This CDR3 has 10 residues. Germline V CDR1 and CDR2: SGHVS, FQNEAQ. The CDR3 here is CVSSQGTQYF. The CDR3 nucleotides read TGTGTCAGCAGCCAGGGGACGCAGTATTTT.

This clonotype was observed at least ten times. The chain couples TRBV7-2 to TRBJ2-7; 8 positions match TRBD1. The junction had 7 bases not matched to a gene; V was cut back by 2 bases and J by 7 bases. The CDR3 runs to 14 residues. The germline CDR1 and CDR2 sequences are SGHTA and FQGNSA. The CDR3 DNA reads TGTGCCAGCAGCTTAAGGCAGGGGGCAAATGAGCAGTACTTC. The encoded protein is CASSLRQGANEQYF.

V gene TRBV20-1 combines with J gene TRBJ2-1; 10 nucleotides line up with TRBD2. Germline V gene sequence: CDR1 DFQATT, CDR2 SNEGSKA (reference sequence). CDR3 length: 14 residues. Trimming removed 3 bases from V and 9 bases from J; junction bases left unmatched: 8. CDR3 sequence: CSARDEREGFEQFF. As DNA, the CDR3 is TGCAGTGCTAGGGACGAGCGGGAGGGCTTTGAGCAGTTCTTC.

This clonotype was seen many times. V is TRBV7-2 and J is TRBJ2-1; D is perhaps TRBD1 (7 bases). Trimming took off 2 bases at V and 7 bases at J, with 12 bases between the two ends. CDR3 length equals 14 residues. The germline V gene has CDR1 SGHTA and CDR2 FQGNSA. Here the CDR3 reads CASSLNRGGNEQFF. The CDR3 bases are TGTGCCAGCAGCTTAAACAGGGGAGGAAATGAGCAGTTCTTC. Looking up the rest from reference TRBV7-2 and TRBJ2-1 gives the full variable domain: GAGVSQSPSNKVTEKGKDVELRCDPISGHTALYWYRQSLGQGLEFLIYFQGNSAPDKSGLPSDRFSAERTGGSVSTLTIQRTQQEDSAVYLCASSLNRGGNEQFFGPGTRLTVL.

There are many counts of this clonotype. This chain links TRBV5-5 with TRBJ1-1; D is unclear. The germline V gene has CDR1 SGHKS and CDR2 YYEKEE (reference sequence). Trimming took 6 bases from V and 0 from J, leaving 9 bases between them. CDR3 length equals 13 residues. In nucleotides, the CDR3 is TGTGCCAGCACAATAAGGCTGAACACTGAAGCTTTCTTT. Residues: CASTIRLNTEAFF.

This clonotype was observed at least ten times. This sequence joins TRBV9 and TRBJ2-1; 7 bases map to TRBD2. Trimming at V came to 4 bases and at J to 2 bases, leaving 9 bases not matched to a gene. CDR1 is SGDLS and CDR2 is YYNGEE in the germline V gene. The CDR3 extends over 16 amino acids. The CDR3, as DNA: TGTGCCAGCAGCCCCCCGCTAGCGGATCCCTACAATGAGCAGTTCTTC. It codes for CASSPPLADPYNEQFF.